This TCR gamma chain emerged from a study of Vδ1+ human thymocytes. In germline, CDR1 is EGSTGY, CDR2 YDSYTSSV. V gave up 3 bases and J gave up 1 base; unmatched junction bases: 12. The CDR3 has 16 residues. The template was reverse-transcribed extracted RNA. Multiplex PCR used pooled V-gene forward primers and a constant-region reverse primer to amplify CDR3s. TCRdb re-identified clones in the multiplex PCR reads via CATT. The sample shows about 36,000 gamma-chain clones, 20% of them seen only once. A remark on this clone: Its specificity is unknown.

Study-wide points: The authors advised highly purified populations and single-cell validation. Thymic TRG and TRD repertoires appeared highly polyclonal. Despite high sort purity, roughly 20% of thymic T cell receptor delta sequences were Vdelta2.

J is TRGJ1 or TRGJ2 and V is TRGV4. Specimen: Vdelta1+ gamma-delta thymocytes from the thymus. Noted subset: FACS-sorted CD3+ TCRalphabeta- TCRVdelta1+ TCRVdelta2- thymocytes. The sequence derives from a girl in the first two years of life who had congenital heart surgery. The CDR3 sequence: CATWDSIGDNYYKKLF. The CDR3 region has the DNA TGTGCCACCTGGGATTCCATCGGGGATAATTATTATAAGAAACTCTTT.